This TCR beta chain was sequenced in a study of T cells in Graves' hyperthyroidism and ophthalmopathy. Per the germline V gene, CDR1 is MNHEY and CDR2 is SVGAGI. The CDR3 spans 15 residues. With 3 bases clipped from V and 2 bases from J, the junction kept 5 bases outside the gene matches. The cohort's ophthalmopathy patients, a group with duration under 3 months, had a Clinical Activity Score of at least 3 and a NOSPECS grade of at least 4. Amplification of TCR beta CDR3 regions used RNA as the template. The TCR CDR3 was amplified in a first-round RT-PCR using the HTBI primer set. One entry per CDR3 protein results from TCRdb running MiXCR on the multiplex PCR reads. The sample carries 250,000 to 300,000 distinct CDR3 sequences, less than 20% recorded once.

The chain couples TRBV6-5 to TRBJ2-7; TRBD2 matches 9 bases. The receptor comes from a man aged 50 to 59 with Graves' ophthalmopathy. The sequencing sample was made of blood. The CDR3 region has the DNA TGTGCCAGCAGTTATACGGCTAGCGGGACCTACGAGCAGTACTTC. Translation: CASSYTASGTYEQYF.